These 11 T cell receptor beta chains were all obtained from the same sample, sequenced in a study of shared clonotypes between healthy human individuals. Profiled with immunoSEQ multiplex PCR; TCRdb holds only in-frame clones, not every one. In the table there are some 2,500,000 clones, over 85% of which are singletons. The sample was naive CD4+ T cells from PBMCs. Stated subset: CD45RA+ positively selected. These receptors were obtained from a man aged 18 to 29 in good health. Some clones in this sample may be carry-over from other donors' samples.

This CDR3 reads CASSEQGAMSTDTQYF. The CDR3 DNA reads TGTGCCAGCAGTGAACAGGGGGCGATGAGCACAGATACGCAGTATTTT. The rearrangement links TRBV2 to TRBJ2-3; 8 bases align to TRBD1. The CDR3 consists of 16 residues. V was clipped by 2 bases and J by 0 bases; unmatched bases: 4. Germline values: CDR1 SNHLY, CDR2 FYNNEI.

The chain joins TRBV28 to TRBJ2-7; 11 bases map to TRBD2. V lost 6 bases, J lost 2 bases, and 6 bases stayed unmatched. In germline, CDR1 is MDHEN, CDR2 SYDVKM. This CDR3 contains 15 residues. Here the CDR3 DNA reads TGTGCCAGCAGGTTTACGACTAGCGGGACCTACGAGCAGTACTTC. Its protein product is CASRFTTSGTYEQYF. Complete variable domain (other parts from reference TRBV28 and TRBJ2-7): DVKVTQSSRYLVKRTGEKVFLECVQDMDHENMFWYRQDPGLGLRLIYFSYDVKMKEKGDIPEGYSVSREKKERFSLILESASTNQTSMYLCASRFTTSGTYEQYFGPGTRLTVT.

The rearrangement uses TRBV5-4 and TRBJ2-7; the D gene is possibly TRBD1 (5 bases). The CDR3 has 13 residues. V was clipped by 6 bases and J by 3 bases, with 13 bases between them. CDR1 and CDR2 (germline): SGHNT, YYREEE (reference sequence). The CDR3 region has the DNA TGTGCCAGCAAACAGGCCCCTAGCTACGAGCAGTACTTC. It is translated as CASKQAPSYEQYF.

The CDR3 loop reads CASSPPWAGASYNEQFF. As DNA, the CDR3 is TGCGCCAGCAGCCCCCCTTGGGCGGGCGCCTCCTACAATGAGCAGTTCTTC. The chain recombines TRBV5-1 with TRBJ2-1; D may be TRBD2 (5 bases). The germline V gene has CDR1 SGHRS and CDR2 YFSETQ. CDR3 size: 17 residues. V was pared by 4 bases and J by 0 bases, with 17 bases between.

The rearrangement links TRBV27 to TRBJ1-4, with TRBD1 matching over 7 bases. V shed 5 bases, J shed 1 base, and the junction held 7 bases outside the gene matches. This CDR3 contains 16 residues. Germline V gene lookup returns CDR1 MNHEY and CDR2 SMNVEV (reference sequence). The CDR3 DNA follows: TGTGCCAGCAGTACTTACCGGGACAGAACTAATGAAAAACTGTTTTTT. Encoded protein: CASSTYRDRTNEKLFF.

J is TRBJ2-1 and V is TRBV11-1, with D unresolved. Germline-derived CDR1 and CDR2 are SGHAT and FQDESV (reference sequence). The germline V and J ends were trimmed by 2 bases and 2 bases, with 10 bases remaining between them. The CDR3 spans 15 residues. The CDR3 nucleotides read TGTGCCAGCAGCTTACCCCGAGGAGCCTACAATGAGCAGTTCTTC. Residues: CASSLPRGAYNEQFF.

The rearrangement joins TRBV6-1 to TRBJ2-2, with D possibly TRBD1 on 6 matching bases. This CDR3 is built from 13 residues. Trimming left V 3 bases short and J 7 bases short, with 9 bases between. In germline, CDR1 is MNHNS, CDR2 SASEGT. The CDR3 is CASSDTGHGELFF. DNA of the CDR3: TGTGCCAGCAGTGACACAGGGCACGGGGAGCTGTTTTTT.

The chain recombines TRBV28 with TRBJ2-7; TRBD1 matches 8 bases. This CDR3 contains 16 residues. The J segment lost 5 bases and the V segment lost 6 bases, leaving 15 bases of the junction unmatched. Germline V gene sequence: CDR1 MDHEN, CDR2 SYDVKM. Here the CDR3 reads CASSPSRGQGANEQYF. The CDR3 coding sequence is TGTGCCAGCAGCCCGTCCCGGGGGCAGGGGGCCAACGAGCAGTACTTC. Based on the CDR3 plus reference TRBV28 and TRBJ2-7, the full variable domain is DVKVTQSSRYLVKRTGEKVFLECVQDMDHENMFWYRQDPGLGLRLIYFSYDVKMKEKGDIPEGYSVSREKKERFSLILESASTNQTSMYLCASSPSRGQGANEQYFGPGTRLTVT.

The J gene is TRBJ1-1, the V gene TRBV6-5; no clear D gene. Germline V gene lookup returns CDR1 MNHEY and CDR2 SVGAGI. This CDR3 spans 15 amino acids. The germline V and J ends were trimmed by 8 bases and 5 bases, with 21 bases remaining between them. The CDR3, as DNA: TGTGCCAGCCATCCGGGCCTAGGGCGGTTAACTGAAGCTTTCTTT. It specifies CASHPGLGRLTEAFF.

V and J are TRBV5-1 and TRBJ2-3; 8 bases line up with TRBD2. From germline, CDR1 is SGHRS and CDR2 YFSETQ. The CDR3 has 15 amino acids. Trimming removed 4 bases from V and 4 bases from J; junction bases left unmatched: 8. CDR3 sequence (DNA): TGCGCCAGCAGCCCGGGAGCGGGGGCCGCAGATACGCAGTATTTT. It yields the protein CASSPGAGAADTQYF.

This CDR3 reads CASRAFSYGYTF. Here the CDR3 DNA reads TGTGCCAGCAGGGCCTTCTCATATGGCTACACCTTC. The rearrangement links TRBV6-5 to TRBJ1-2; D remains unclear. V dropped 6 bases and J dropped 5 bases, with 10 bases sitting between them. This CDR3 is 12 amino acids long. Germline-derived CDR1 and CDR2 are MNHEY and SVGAGI.